The rows below give T cell receptor beta chains drawn from one sample of a study of neoadjuvant nivolumab and ipilimumab in lung cancer. Data came from immunoSEQ multiplex PCR; TCRdb stores just in-frame clones and leaves some out. This sample yields approximately 7,000 clones, of which roughly 88% are seen a single time; around 4.5% belongs to the top ten. The starting material was tumor tissue, obtained after neoadjuvant nivolumab, alone or with ipilimumab, at or shortly before surgery. These receptors all stem from an adult with non-small cell lung cancer. Each CDR3 is given with its conserved first and last residue. The order of the fields is clone size, D gene, V gene, J gene, CDR3 DNA, CDR3 protein. D genes are given only for firm matches. Some rows have no size entry. The others give once, few or many, or a class for an expanded clone.

clone_size: -
d_call: -
v_call: TRBV18
j_call: TRBJ2-5
cdr3_nt: TGTGCCAGCTCACCAGGGCCAGAACAAGAGACCCAGTACTTC
cdr3_aa: CASSPGPEQETQYF

clone_size: few
d_call: TRBD1
v_call: TRBV5-6
j_call: TRBJ2-3
cdr3_nt: TGTGCCAGCTACGACAGGGGGCGCGACACAGATACGCAGTATTTT
cdr3_aa: CASYDRGRDTDTQYF

clone_size: large
d_call: -
v_call: TRBV7-8
j_call: TRBJ1-6
cdr3_nt: TGTGCCAGCAGCCCCAACCCAACCTCGGCCCTCCACTTT
cdr3_aa: CASSPNPTSALHF

clone_size: once
d_call: -
v_call: TRBV7-6
j_call: TRBJ2-7
cdr3_nt: TGTGCCAGCAGCTTAGCGCGCAGCTACGAGCAGTACTTC
cdr3_aa: CASSLARSYEQYF

clone_size: once
d_call: TRBD1
v_call: TRBV7-2
j_call: TRBJ2-7
cdr3_nt: TGTGCCAGCAGCTTAACCATTCAGGGGGAGGAGCAGTACTTC
cdr3_aa: CASSLTIQGEEQYF

clone_size: -
d_call: -
v_call: TRBV11-1
j_call: TRBJ1-1
cdr3_nt: TGTGCCAGCACTGGGGGTCGGAACACTGAAGCTTTCTTT
cdr3_aa: CASTGGRNTEAFF

clone_size: -
d_call: -
v_call: TRBV7-8
j_call: TRBJ1-5
cdr3_nt: TGTGCCAGCAACGGGGTAGGAGGAAATCAGCCCCAGCATTTT
cdr3_aa: CASNGVGGNQPQHF

clone_size: once
d_call: -
v_call: TRBV11-2
j_call: TRBJ2-2
cdr3_nt: TGTGCCAGCAGTCCTAGGCGCCTAGTGGTCTCCGGGGAGCTGTTTTTT
cdr3_aa: CASSPRRLVVSGELFF

clone_size: -
d_call: TRBD1
v_call: TRBV9
j_call: TRBJ1-6
cdr3_nt: TGTGCCAGCGGGGGACAGCCGGATTCTTCACCCCTCCACTTT
cdr3_aa: CASGGQPDSSPLHF

clone_size: -
d_call: TRBD2
v_call: TRBV19
j_call: TRBJ2-7
cdr3_nt: TGTGCCAGTAGTATGCGGTCTAGCGGCGCCTACGAGCAGTACTTC
cdr3_aa: CASSMRSSGAYEQYF

clone_size: -
d_call: -
v_call: TRBV9
j_call: TRBJ1-4
cdr3_nt: TGTGCCAGCAGCGTAGCTTCGACTACAGGTGCCGAACTGAGTGAAAAACTGTTTTTT
cdr3_aa: CASSVASTTGAELSEKLFF

clone_size: -
d_call: -
v_call: TRBV5-5
j_call: TRBJ1-5
cdr3_nt: TGTGCCAGCAGCTTGGAAGCAGGCTACAATCAGCCCCAGCATTTT
cdr3_aa: CASSLEAGYNQPQHF

clone_size: -
d_call: -
v_call: TRBV5-1
j_call: TRBJ1-1
cdr3_nt: TGCGCCAGCAGCTTGGCGGGGGACACTGAAGCTTTCTTT
cdr3_aa: CASSLAGDTEAFF

clone_size: once
d_call: TRBD2
v_call: TRBV11-2
j_call: TRBJ2-2
cdr3_nt: TGTGCCAGCAGCTTAAGCGGGGGGGCCTCCGGGGAGCTGTTTTTT
cdr3_aa: CASSLSGGASGELFF

clone_size: -
d_call: -
v_call: TRBV19
j_call: TRBJ2-7
cdr3_nt: TGTGCCAGTAGTACCCCACGGGGATCCTACGAGCAGTACTTC
cdr3_aa: CASSTPRGSYEQYF

clone_size: -
d_call: -
v_call: TRBV6-1
j_call: TRBJ1-5
cdr3_nt: TGTGCCATCTCCCTCTGGAGCAATCAGCCCCAGCATTTT
cdr3_aa: CAISLWSNQPQHF

clone_size: -
d_call: -
v_call: TRBV9
j_call: TRBJ2-3
cdr3_nt: TGTGCCAGCAGCTACTTGGGAGGCACAGATACGCAGTATTTT
cdr3_aa: CASSYLGGTDTQYF